This TCR beta chain is from a study of identical twins. TCRdb re-derived calls from the 5' RACE reads in MiXCR, one entry per CDR3 protein. This sample has around 530,000 distinct CDR3 sequences, with about 16% found just once. Germline loops: CDR1 MDHEN, CDR2 SYDVKM. The ends were cut back, 5 bases at V and 3 bases at J, with 18 bases in the middle. The CDR3 is made up of 16 amino acids. The same specimen was also included in a second study, on yellow fever vaccine responses in identical twins.

The source material was CD4+ T cells sorted from blood. This TCR was recovered from a young woman in good health. This chain connects TRBV28 to TRBJ2-3; D possibly corresponds to TRBD2 (5 bases). The CDR3 DNA follows: TGTGCCAGCAGTCACAGCGGTCCAAAAAATACAGATACGCAGTATTTT. Translation: CASSHSGPKNTDTQYF.